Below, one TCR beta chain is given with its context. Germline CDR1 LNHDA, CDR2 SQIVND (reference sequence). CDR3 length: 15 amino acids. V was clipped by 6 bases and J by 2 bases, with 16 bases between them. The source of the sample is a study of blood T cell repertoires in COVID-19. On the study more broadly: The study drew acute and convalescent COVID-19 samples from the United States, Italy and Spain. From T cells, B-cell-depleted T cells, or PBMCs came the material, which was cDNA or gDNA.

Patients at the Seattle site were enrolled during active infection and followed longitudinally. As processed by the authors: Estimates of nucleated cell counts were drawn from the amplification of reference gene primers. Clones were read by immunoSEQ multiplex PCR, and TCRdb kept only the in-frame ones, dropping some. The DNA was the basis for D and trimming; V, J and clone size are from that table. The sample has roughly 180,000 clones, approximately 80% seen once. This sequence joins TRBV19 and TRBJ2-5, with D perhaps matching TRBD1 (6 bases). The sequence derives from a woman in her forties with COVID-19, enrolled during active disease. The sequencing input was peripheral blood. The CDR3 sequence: CASSQTLDRQETQYF. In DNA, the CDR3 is TGTGCCAGTAGCCAGACGCTGGACAGACAAGAGACCCAGTACTTC.